This is a list of T cell receptor beta chains from one sample in a study of post-analysis software for immune sequencing data. Via MiXCR, TCRdb re-called the PCR reads, giving one row per CDR3 protein. The sample has about 400,000 distinct CDR3 sequences, roughly 30% seen once. Sequencing was performed on blood. These TCRs come from a girl aged 5-17 years with multiple sclerosis. Both conserved end residues are part of each CDR3. The D gene is left open where the match is weak. A clone size is listed for some rows: how often the clone was seen (once, few, many), or a class if it is expanded.

d_gene,v_gene,abundance,j_gene,CDR3nt,CDR3aa
NA,TRBV5-8,NA,TRBJ2-1,TGTGCCAGCAGCCCGGGAGATGGGGCAAGTTACAATGAGCAGTTCTTC,CASSPGDGASYNEQFF
TRBD2,TRBV24-1,NA,TRBJ2-1,TGTGCCACCAGTGATTCAATGACTAGCGGGCATGAGCAGTTCTTC,CATSDSMTSGHEQFF
TRBD2,TRBV20-1,NA,TRBJ2-1,TGCAGTGCCCGACGTGCAAGCGGGGGACACAATGAGCAGTTCTTC,CSARRASGGHNEQFF
NA,TRBV12-3/TRBV12-4,NA,TRBJ2-3,TGTGCCAGCAGTCAACGGATCCAAACAGATACGCAGTATTTT,CASSQRIQTDTQYF
NA,TRBV4-1,NA,TRBJ2-1,TGCGCCAGCAGCCAAGTGTCGGGGGCCATAGGGAATGAGCAGTTCTTC,CASSQVSGAIGNEQFF
TRBD1,TRBV20-1,few,TRBJ1-5,TGCAGTGCCACAGCCGGGACAGTTAAGGGGCCCCAGCATTTT,CSATAGTVKGPQHF
NA,TRBV11-2,NA,TRBJ2-7,TGTGCCAGCAGCTTAGGGGTGAGACAGTCCTACGAGCAGTACTTC,CASSLGVRQSYEQYF
TRBD1,TRBV7-3,once,TRBJ2-7,TGTGCCAGCAGCTTAGAAGTGGGGACAGTTTACGAGCAGTACTTC,CASSLEVGTVYEQYF
NA,TRBV20-1,few,TRBJ2-7,TGCAGTGCCTCTTATGCGGGGCCGACCTACGAGCAGTACTTC,CSASYAGPTYEQYF
TRBD2,TRBV28,NA,TRBJ2-1,TGTGCCAGCAGTGTCCCAGCGGGGGGGTCCTACAATGAGCAGTTCTTC,CASSVPAGGSYNEQFF
NA,TRBV12-3/TRBV12-4,few,TRBJ1-5,TGTGCCAGTACAACAGGGTCACGGGTCAATCAGCCCCAGCATTTT,CASTTGSRVNQPQHF
NA,TRBV9,few,TRBJ2-3,TGTGCCAGCAGCCCCTCGGGGGGCCCCACAGATACGCAGTATTTT,CASSPSGGPTDTQYF
NA,TRBV18,NA,TRBJ2-5,TGTGCCAGCTCACCACCGCACGGAGAAGAGACCCAGTACTTC,CASSPPHGEETQYF
NA,TRBV7-2,NA,TRBJ2-1,TGTGCCAGCAGTCAGACTACCGCCCTACACTCCTACAATGAGCAGTTCTTC,CASSQTTALHSYNEQFF
TRBD2,TRBV20-1,few,TRBJ2-1,TGCAGAATAGCGGGGGGCCTTTTAAATGAGCAGTTCTTC,CRIAGGLLNEQFF
TRBD2,TRBV11-2,once,TRBJ2-3,TGTGCCAGCAGCTTGGGGACTAACACCGTACTCCTCACAGATACGCAGTATTTT,CASSLGTNTVLLTDTQYF
TRBD1,TRBV14,few,TRBJ2-5,TGTGCCAGCAGCCAGGGGACAGGGGAGTACTTC,CASSQGTGEYF
NA,TRBV11-2,NA,TRBJ2-1,TGTGCCAGCAGCTTCGGGACATCGCGGTACAATGAGCAGTTCTTC,CASSFGTSRYNEQFF
NA,TRBV7-9,NA,TRBJ1-2,TGTGCCAGCAGCTTAGAAACAGGACAGCGCTACACCTTC,CASSLETGQRYTF
NA,TRBV20-1,few,TRBJ1-1,TGCAGTGCTAGCGAGACAGCTACCAACACTGAAGCTTTCTTT,CSASETATNTEAFF
NA,TRBV11-3,NA,TRBJ1-4,TGTGCCAGCAGCCGGACCGCGGGTGAAAAACTGTTTTTT,CASSRTAGEKLFF
NA,TRBV27,NA,TRBJ1-5,TGTGCCAGCTTATGTACGCCCCAGCATTTT,CASLCTPQHF
TRBD1,TRBV29-1,NA,TRBJ1-5,TGCAGCGTCCGGGACAGGAATCAGCCCCAGCATTTT,CSVRDRNQPQHF
NA,TRBV4-1,NA,TRBJ1-1,TGCGCCAGCAGCCAAGTCCGAACCATGAACACTGAAGCTTTCTTT,CASSQVRTMNTEAFF
NA,TRBV3-1,NA,TRBJ2-3,TGTGCCAGCAGCCAACAGGGTTCAGATACGCAGTATTTT,CASSQQGSDTQYF